These 14 T cell receptor beta chains came from one sample sequenced in a study of shared clonotypes between healthy human individuals. Only in-frame clones appear in the TCRdb table, and some are missing; sequencing was by immunoSEQ multiplex PCR. The sample has some 2,000,000 clones, 95% seen once. Sequencing input: naive CD4+ T cells sorted from blood. The subset: CD45RA+ positively selected. These receptors came from a man between 18 and 29 years old in good health.

This sequence joins TRBV5-7 and TRBJ1-1, with D tentatively TRBD1 (6 bases). TRBV5-7 is an open reading frame, and its role is uncertain. V lost 0 bases to trimming and J lost 4 bases, with 13 bases between them. The CDR3 totals 15 residues. CDR3 protein: CASSLVGQGPTEAFF. Here the CDR3 DNA reads TGTGCCAGCAGCTTGGTCGGTCAGGGGCCCACTGAAGCTTTCTTT.

As for this clone: This same CDR3 is encoded by further DNA sequences in the sample. The CDR3 region has the DNA TGTGCCAGCAGCTTAGAATCAGGGTCTGGAAACACCATATATTTT. Its translation: CASSLESGSGNTIYF. The J gene is TRBJ1-3, the V gene TRBV7-2; D is possibly TRBD1 (5 bases). Germline V lookup: CDR1 SGHTA, CDR2 FQGNSA. V was trimmed by 1 base and J by 1 base, leaving 8 bases between them. The CDR3 is 15 amino acids.

The CDR3 nucleotides read TGTGCTAGTGGTTTCCCGCTCTTGGGCTCCTACGAGCAGTACTTC. Translation gives CASGFPLLGSYEQYF. This sequence joins TRBV12-5 and TRBJ2-7; D not certain. The CDR3 has 15 amino acids. The V end was cut by 3 bases, the J end by 0 bases, with 12 bases between. CDR1 is LGHNT, CDR2 FRNRAP, per germline.

Comments on this clone: Different DNA sequences within this sample yield the same CDR3. The chain recombines TRBV29-1 with TRBJ1-5; D ambiguous. This CDR3 has 13 residues. Per germline, CDR1 SQVTM and CDR2 ANQGSEA. The germline V and J ends were trimmed by 6 bases and 2 bases, with 11 bases remaining between them. CDR3 loop: CSVADGGNQPQHF. The CDR3 nucleotides are TGCAGCGTAGCGGACGGGGGCAATCAGCCCCAGCATTTT.

V gene TRBV2 combines with J gene TRBJ1-2; a possible D gene is TRBD1 (5 bases). This CDR3 contains 14 residues. CDR1 is SNHLY, CDR2 FYNNEI, per germline. Trimming removed 6 bases at V and 6 bases at J, with 17 bases between. CDR3: CASSGSTVYDGYTF. DNA for the CDR3: TGTGCCAGCAGCGGGTCGACAGTTTACGATGGCTACACCTTC.

This chain joins TRBV30 and TRBJ1-1, with D possibly matching TRBD1 (5 bases). The CDR3 spans 14 residues. In germline, CDR1 is GTSNPN, CDR2 SVGIG (reference sequence). V was clipped by 0 bases and J by 6 bases, with 14 bases between them. The CDR3, as DNA: TGTGCCTGGAGTGTAATCCCAGGGAGGCCTGAAGCTTTCTTT. This sequence encodes CAWSVIPGRPEAFF.

The V call is TRBV5-1, the J call TRBJ2-3, with D unresolved. The length of the CDR3 is 12 residues. Trimming stripped 4 bases from V and 4 bases from J, with 7 bases between. The germline V gene encodes CDR1 SGHRS and CDR2 YFSETQ. The CDR3 region has the DNA TGCGCCAGCAGCCCACTCTCAGATACGCAGTATTTT. This gives the protein CASSPLSDTQYF.

The chain couples TRBV5-6 to TRBJ2-7, with D maybe TRBD2 (7 bases). Germline CDR1 SGHDT, CDR2 YYEEEE. The germline V and J ends were trimmed by 5 bases and 2 bases, with 11 bases remaining between them. CDR3 length equals 13 residues. CDR3 bases: TGTGCCAGCAGTCGCGGGGGCGCCTACGAGCAGTACTTC. Protein product: CASSRGGAYEQYF.

The rearrangement joins TRBV12-5 to TRBJ2-3; 10 bases agree with TRBD1. The CDR3 is 18 residues long. CDR1 is LGHNT, CDR2 FRNRAP, per germline. The V segment lost 0 bases and the J segment 3 bases; nucleotides outside the gene matches: 9. CDR3 region: CASGLVQKDRGGTDTQYF. For the CDR3, the DNA is TGTGCTAGTGGTTTGGTACAAAAGGACAGGGGGGGAACAGATACGCAGTATTTT.

V is TRBV10-3 and J is TRBJ2-5; D possibly uses TRBD1 or TRBD2 (5 bases each). The germline V gene has CDR1 ENHRY and CDR2 SYGVKD. V was clipped by 10 bases and J by 4 bases, with 16 bases between them. The CDR3 spans 13 residues. Written as DNA, the CDR3 is TGTGCCACTAGACCGGGGCAGGTAGAGACCCAGTACTTC. Its protein product is CATRPGQVETQYF.

The rearrangement joins TRBV6-5 to TRBJ1-4; 7 bases line up with TRBD1. V lost 5 bases to trimming and J lost 5 bases; unmatched junction nucleotides: 8. The germline V gene encodes CDR1 MNHEY and CDR2 SVGAGI. The CDR3 has 15 residues. The CDR3 DNA reads as TGTGCCAGCAGTGTCCAGGGGGTCGCAAATGAAAAACTGTTTTTT. Translating it yields CASSVQGVANEKLFF.

The V and J genes are TRBV19 and TRBJ2-6; D gene unclear. The CDR3 contains 14 residues. Germline CDR1 reads LNHDA; CDR2 reads SQIVND (reference sequence). V lost 8 bases and J lost 0, with 8 bases in between. The CDR3 coding sequence is TGTGCCAGTTCGAAAAACTCTGGGGCCAACGTCCTGACTTTC. Its translation is CASSKNSGANVLTF.

The V call is TRBV5-4, the J call TRBJ2-3; TRBD2 agrees at 14 bases. The CDR3 runs 15 residues. The germline V gene has CDR1 SGHNT and CDR2 YYREEE (reference sequence). V shed 3 bases and J 8 bases; nucleotides not matched to a gene: 5. The DNA of the CDR3 is TGTGCCAGCAGCTGGGGACTAGCGGGGGATGGTACGCAGTATTTT. It translates to CASSWGLAGDGTQYF.

The CDR3 region has the DNA TGTGCCAGCAGTTCCCGGGACCGGACCTACGAGCAGTACTTC. Protein: CASSSRDRTYEQYF. V is TRBV6-5 and J is TRBJ2-7; the D call may be TRBD1 or TRBD2 (5 bases each). This CDR3 region has 14 residues. V lost 4 bases, J lost 2 bases, and 12 bases lay in between. The germline V gene has CDR1 MNHEY and CDR2 SVGAGI.